This T cell receptor beta chain originates from a study of beta chain features in type 1 diabetes. Study-level information: Age, gender and cell yields were similar between patients and healthy donors.

Regarding the study as a whole: In every one of the four CD4+ subsets, TCRB CDR3s were moderately but significantly shorter in Type 1 diabetes patients. Since sequencing was performed on cDNA, cells with high TCR expression could be over-represented. For patients and controls alike, PCR might favor shorter templates to the same degree.

This clone was seen a handful of times. The antigen remains unidentified. CDR1 LNHDA and CDR2 SQIVND come from the germline V gene (reference sequence). This CDR3 spans 15 amino acids. Trimming shortened V by 2 bases and J by 5 bases, and 13 bases separated the two germline ends. The authors reverse transcribed all of the isolated RNA, so sequencing captured expressed TCRB transcripts. The table came from immunoSEQ multiplex PCR; TCRdb's copy has only in-frame clones and leaves some out. The table includes some 660,000 clones, about 14% detected once. V gene TRBV19 combines with J gene TRBJ1-5, with D uncertain. The specimen sequenced was naive CD4+ T cells from blood. The clonotype comes from a man aged 18 to 30 with type 1 diabetes. CDR3 DNA sequence: TGTGCCAGTAGTATATTTGGGTCATCCGATCAGCCCCAGCATTTT. As protein: CASSIFGSSDQPQHF.